The next 15 T cell receptor beta chains were all read from a single sample in a study of beta chain features in type 1 diabetes. Every isolated RNA sample was fully reverse transcribed, so sequencing captured expressed TCRB transcripts. Assay: immunoSEQ multiplex PCR; the TCRdb copy retains only in-frame clones and omits some. The sample yields more than 150,000 clones, approximately 9% seen once. The sample taken for sequencing was central memory CD4+ T cells from blood. These TCRs come from a woman younger than 35 in good health.

This clone has more than one count but fewer than ten. This specimen includes other DNA sequences encoding the same CDR3. The chain is built from TRBV5-6 and TRBJ2-6; D unclear. Deletions cut 2 bases from V and 0 bases from J, with 6 bases between. The CDR3 totals 15 residues. Germline V gene lookup returns CDR1 SGHDT and CDR2 YYEEEE. The CDR3 region is CASSLAGSGANVLTF. CDR3 in DNA: TGTGCCAGCAGCTTAGCAGGCTCTGGGGCCAACGTCCTGACTTTC.

The chain combines TRBV19 with TRBJ1-1; D is undetermined. Germline V lookup: CDR1 LNHDA, CDR2 SQIVND (reference sequence). The germline V and J ends were trimmed by 7 bases and 4 bases, with 13 bases remaining between them. CDR3 length: 13 amino acids. CDR3 region: CASKNEVVTEAFF. In DNA, the CDR3 is TGTGCCAGTAAAAATGAGGTGGTCACTGAAGCTTTCTTT.

The V gene is TRBV4-1, the J gene TRBJ1-3, with D hard to call. The germline gives CDR1 MGHRA, CDR2 YSYEKL. V shed 4 bases and J shed 0 bases, with 10 bases lying between them. CDR3 length equals 15 residues. The CDR3 DNA is TGCGCCAGCAGCCCAGCGTTACGCTCTGGAAACACCATATATTTT. As protein: CASSPALRSGNTIYF.

The chain carries TRBV28 and TRBJ1-2; 9 bases agree with TRBD1. The CDR3 consists of 14 residues. Trimming took 4 bases from V and 8 from J; bases not matched to a gene: 8. Germline CDR1 and CDR2: MDHEN and SYDVKM. CDR3 bases: TGTGCCAGCAGTTCTCCCGGGGACAGGGACGGCTACACCTTC. Amino acids: CASSSPGDRDGYTF.

The chain couples TRBV7-2 to TRBJ2-7; 8 bases are a match to TRBD2. V dropped 0 bases and J dropped 2; count of bases not matched to a gene: 3. Germline CDR1 and CDR2: SGHTA and FQGNSA. This CDR3 has 15 amino acids. Written as DNA, the CDR3 is TGTGCCAGCAGCTTAGCAGGGCGGGGGGCCTACGAGCAGTACTTC. Amino acid sequence: CASSLAGRGAYEQYF.

The table lists this clone with a few counts. The CDR3 DNA sequence: TGTGCCAGCAGAAAGGGACAACCGGACTCCTACGAGCAGTACTTC. Protein product: CASRKGQPDSYEQYF. The gene calls are TRBV7-2 and TRBJ2-7; a possible D gene is TRBD1 (6 bases). There are 15 residues in the CDR3. The V end lost 6 bases, the J end lost 0 bases, and 15 bases lay between the germline ends. CDR1 is SGHTA and CDR2 is FQGNSA in the germline V gene.

J is TRBJ1-2 and V is TRBV30; maybe TRBD1 (5 bases). The germline V gene has CDR1 GTSNPN and CDR2 SVGIG (reference sequence). Trimming removed 0 bases at V and 4 bases at J, with 12 bases between. The CDR3 has 14 residues. CDR3 in amino acids: CAWSVGAGSYGYTF. The CDR3, as DNA: TGTGCCTGGAGTGTAGGGGCCGGGAGCTATGGCTACACCTTC.

This chain uses TRBV20-1 with TRBJ2-5; D ambiguous. The CDR3 consists of 11 residues. Germline CDR1 and CDR2: DFQATT and SNEGSKA (reference sequence). V was clipped by 3 bases and J by 5 bases, with 7 bases between them. For the CDR3, the DNA is TGCAGTGCTAGCGCCGGGGAGACCCAGTACTTC. This encodes CSASAGETQYF.

The chain links TRBV29-1 to TRBJ1-2; maybe TRBD1 (5 bases). Trimming stripped 0 bases from V and 9 bases from J, with 20 bases between. This CDR3 contains 15 residues. Germline loops: CDR1 SQVTM, CDR2 ANQGSEA. The CDR3 region is CSVEDNSWGSSSYTF. CDR3 coding DNA: TGCAGCGTTGAAGATAATTCGTGGGGCAGTTCGAGCTACACCTTC. Using reference TRBV29-1 and TRBJ1-2 for the parts outside the CDR3, the full variable domain is SAVISQKPSRDICQRGTSLTIQCQVDSQVTMMFWYRQQPGQSLTLIATANQGSEATYESGFVIDKFPISRPNLTFSTLTVSNMSPEDSSIYLCSVEDNSWGSSSYTFGSGTRLTVV.

This clone has more than one count but fewer than ten. The chain links TRBV29-1 to TRBJ1-1; 7 bases align to TRBD1. CDR1 and CDR2 from the germline V gene are SQVTM and ANQGSEA. The trim removed 4 bases at V and 4 bases at J, leaving 6 bases unmatched. This CDR3 is built from 13 residues. The CDR3 loop reads CSVGGDRATEAFF. The CDR3, as DNA: TGCAGCGTTGGTGGAGACAGGGCCACTGAAGCTTTCTTT.

This clone has a handful of counts. The rearrangement uses TRBV15 and TRBJ2-5; perhaps TRBD2 as D (5 bases). Trimming took off 8 bases at V and 5 bases at J, with 15 bases between the two ends. CDR1 LNHNV and CDR2 YYDKDF come from the germline V gene (reference sequence). The CDR3 has 13 residues. CDR3 residues: CATARASRETQYF. The CDR3 nucleotides read TGTGCCACCGCTCGGGCTAGCAGGGAGACCCAGTACTTC.

DNA of the CDR3: TGCAGCGTTGCCGCGGGAGGGCCGACAGATACGCAGTATTTT. Protein: CSVAAGGPTDTQYF. The chain joins TRBV29-1 to TRBJ2-3; 9 bases fit TRBD2. Germline V lookup: CDR1 SQVTM, CDR2 ANQGSEA. Unmatched junction bases numbered 5, after V lost 4 bases and J lost 3 bases. The CDR3 is 14 amino acids.

V and J are TRBV5-4 and TRBJ2-1; TRBD1 aligns across 7 bases. Germline V gene lookup returns CDR1 SGHNT and CDR2 YYREEE (reference sequence). The CDR3 runs 15 residues. V shed 2 bases and J 6 bases; nucleotides not matched to a gene: 8. The CDR3 sequence: CASSLGLDRLNEQFF. In DNA form, the CDR3 reads TGTGCCAGCAGCTTAGGACTGGACAGGCTCAATGAGCAGTTCTTC.

This clone has a count of ten or more. This chain links TRBV5-5 with TRBJ1-1, with D perhaps matching TRBD1 (5 bases). Trimming cost V 6 bases and J 1 base, with 10 bases left between them. There are 13 residues in the CDR3. Germline V gene data show CDR1 as SGHKS and CDR2 as YYEKEE (reference sequence). In DNA, the CDR3 is TGTGCCAGCACTATACAGGAGAACACTGAAGCTTTCTTT. It codes for CASTIQENTEAFF.

About this clone: One end of the junction is discordant with germline, which a read error may explain. The chain links TRBV29-1 to TRBJ2-4; 8 nucleotides line up with TRBD1. Germline V gene lookup returns CDR1 SQVTM and CDR2 ANQGSEA. The CDR3 covers 13 residues. CDR3: CSVQDRGVHIQYF. The CDR3 nucleotides read TGCAGCGTTCAAGACAGGGGAGTACACATTCAGTACTTC.